Presented here are 16 T cell receptor beta chains from one specimen sequenced in a study of cytomegalovirus exposure and HLA in healthy donors. A multiplex PCR was run with 60 Vbeta primers and 13 Jbeta primers. Sequenced by immunoSEQ multiplex PCR; TCRdb stores in-frame clones only, minus some. The sample gives 110,000 or so clones, around 15% of which show up once; more than 0.65% is in the top ten. Sequencing was done on a sample of PBMCs. These receptors all stem from a female donor in good health and CMV-seronegative.

The rearrangement uses TRBV20-1 and TRBJ2-7; TRBD2 is a possible D gene (5 bases). The V and J ends lost 7 bases and 2 bases respectively, with 9 bases between them. This CDR3 spans 11 amino acids. The V gene's germline CDR1 is DFQATT and CDR2 SNEGSKA (reference sequence). The CDR3 coding sequence is TGCAGTGTCCGGGAAACCTACGAGCAGTACTTC. It yields the protein CSVRETYEQYF.

This rearrangement joins TRBV9 to TRBJ2-1; 8 bases align to TRBD1. This CDR3 has 13 residues. The germline gives CDR1 SGDLS, CDR2 YYNGEE. V lost 3 bases and J lost 7; bases outside the gene matches: 3. DNA of the CDR3: TGTGCCAGCAGCGCGACAGGGGAAAATGAGCAGTTCTTC. Translated: CASSATGENEQFF.

This clone was seen only a few times. The J gene is TRBJ2-3, the V gene TRBV6-5; a weak D match, TRBD2 (7 bases). The germline V and J ends were trimmed by 3 bases and 6 bases, with 16 bases remaining between them. The CDR3 contains 15 residues. Germline-derived CDR1 and CDR2 are MNHEY and SVGAGI. The DNA of the CDR3 is TGTGCCAGCAGTTATCCGGAGGGGGGGACGGATACGCAGTATTTT. Translation: CASSYPEGGTDTQYF.

In its sample, this clone was seen a few times. V is TRBV5-6 and J is TRBJ2-1; 10 nucleotides match TRBD1. Germline CDR1 reads SGHDT; CDR2 reads YYEEEE. CDR3 length: 19 amino acids. V trimming: 5 bases; J trimming: 2 bases; junction bases outside the gene matches: 16. The CDR3, as DNA: TGTGCCAGCAGGCCAAGTCAGGACAGGGGGTACTACCCCTACAATGAGCAGTTCTTC. As protein: CASRPSQDRGYYPYNEQFF.

This clone appeared a few times. V and J are TRBV4-1 and TRBJ2-7; TRBD1 might be the D (5 bases). Germline lookup yields CDR1 MGHRA and CDR2 YSYEKL. The length of the CDR3 is 14 residues. V lost 4 bases and J lost 2, with 12 bases in between. In DNA form, the CDR3 reads TGCGCCAGCAGCCTTGGGGCAGGAACCTACGAGCAGTACTTC. It codes for CASSLGAGTYEQYF.

The chain is built from TRBV19 and TRBJ2-1, with D possibly matching TRBD2 (5 bases). This CDR3 comprises 15 residues. Trimming cost V 7 bases and J 5 bases, with 18 bases left between them. Germline CDR1 reads LNHDA; CDR2 reads SQIVND (reference sequence). In DNA, the CDR3 is TGTGCCAGTACCTATTTTTCCGGGATCGACAATGAGCAGTTCTTC. This codes for CASTYFSGIDNEQFF.

The gene calls are TRBV29-1 and TRBJ1-2; D might be TRBD1 (5 bases). The CDR3 length is 10 residues. The V end was cut by 4 bases, the J end by 12 bases, with 12 bases between. Germline assignment: CDR1 SQVTM and CDR2 ANQGSEA. This CDR3 reads CSVGQGVDTF. CDR3 nucleotide sequence: TGCAGCGTTGGGCAGGGTGTCGACACCTTC.

This clone was picked up a small number of times. This chain connects TRBV27 to TRBJ1-2, with D maybe TRBD1 (5 bases). The germline gives CDR1 MNHEY, CDR2 SMNVEV (reference sequence). V was shortened by 6 bases and J by 0 bases, with 14 bases between the two germline ends. This CDR3 spans 15 amino acids. CDR3 in DNA: TGTGCCAGCAGCTCTCTTCAGGGTTCTAACTATGGCTACACCTTC. This gives the protein CASSSLQGSNYGYTF.

This clone was counted between two and nine times. The V gene is TRBV2, the J gene TRBJ1-2; possibly TRBD1 for D (6 bases). The V end lost 1 base, the J end lost 6 bases, and 18 bases lay between the germline ends. Germline V gene data show CDR1 as SNHLY and CDR2 as FYNNEI. CDR3 length: 16 amino acids. CDR3 nucleotides: TGTGCCAGCAGTGAAGTGGGGGCATTCAGGCCGGATGGCTACACCTTC. It codes for CASSEVGAFRPDGYTF.

This clone was seen only once. The V call is TRBV7-2, the J call TRBJ2-1; D remains ambiguous. The V gene lost 0 bases and the J gene lost 2 bases, with 5 bases spanning the gap. From germline, CDR1 is SGHTA and CDR2 FQGNSA. This CDR3 has 14 residues. In DNA, the CDR3 is TGTGCCAGCAGCTTAGCGGTAGCCTACAATGAGCAGTTCTTC. It translates to CASSLAVAYNEQFF.

This clone was detected a few times. The chain employs TRBV7-8 and TRBJ1-2; TRBD1 matches at 10 bases. CDR1 and CDR2 from the germline V gene are SGHVS and FQNEAQ. CDR3 length: 17 residues. V was clipped by 0 bases and J by 1 base; unmatched bases: 5. The CDR3 region has the DNA TGTGCCAGCAGCTTAGCCCACGGGACAGGGGTTAACTATGGCTACACCTTC. Its protein product is CASSLAHGTGVNYGYTF.

There are a few counts of this clone. The V call is TRBV25-1, the J call TRBJ1-2; TRBD1 is a possible D gene (6 bases). The CDR3 runs 15 residues. CDR1 and CDR2 from the germline V gene are MGHDK and SYGVNS. Trimming cost V 6 bases and J 6 bases, with 20 bases left between them. CDR3 in DNA: TGTGCCAGCAGCGAGGGGGATTTGGGGCCTCATGGCTACACCTTC. As protein: CASSEGDLGPHGYTF.

This CDR3 is CASSQEPGMNTEAFF. The CDR3, as DNA: TGCGCCAGCAGCCAAGAACCAGGGATGAACACTGAAGCTTTCTTT. The rearrangement links TRBV4-1 to TRBJ1-1; tentative D call: TRBD1 (5 bases). Germline V CDR1 and CDR2: MGHRA, YSYEKL. The length of the CDR3 is 15 residues. V shed 0 bases and J shed 0 bases, with 8 bases lying between them.

J is TRBJ2-1 and V is TRBV5-1; TRBD2 aligns across 12 bases. With V trimmed by 4 bases and J by 12 bases, 11 bases remained unmatched. Per the germline V gene, CDR1 is SGHRS and CDR2 is YFSETQ. This CDR3 spans 15 amino acids. The CDR3 is CASSQTSGRGVAQFF. For the CDR3, the DNA is TGCGCCAGCAGCCAGACTAGCGGGAGAGGAGTAGCGCAGTTCTTC.

The table lists this clone with a few counts. The CDR3 coding sequence is TGTGCCAGCAGCTTAAATTTGCGTTACGAGCAGTACTTC. This translates into CASSLNLRYEQYF. The gene calls are TRBV7-2 and TRBJ2-7; D remains ambiguous. Germline V gene data show CDR1 as SGHTA and CDR2 as FQGNSA. V was trimmed by 2 bases and J by 4 bases, leaving 9 bases between them. The CDR3 runs to 13 residues.

The J gene is TRBJ2-1, the V gene TRBV30, with D uncertain. CDR3 length equals 13 residues. The V gene lost 1 base and the J gene lost 8 bases, with 12 bases spanning the gap. CDR1 GTSNPN and CDR2 SVGIG come from the germline V gene (reference sequence). CDR3 coding DNA: TGTGCCTGGAGTGACGGTCGTCGGGATGAGCAGTTCTTC. It is translated as CAWSDGRRDEQFF.